The following is a TCR beta chain sequence with its context. This entry is derived from a study of T-cell reconstitution after alpha-beta-depleted transplantation in children. Unique molecular identifiers were used in preparing the TCRbeta library. TCRdb fed the PCR reads into MiXCR, producing one record per CDR3 protein. Of some 520,000 distinct CDR3 sequences listed, 30% to 35% are singletons. After removal of 3 bases from V and 7 bases from J, the junction contained 9 bases not matched to a gene. Germline V gives CDR1 LNHDA, CDR2 SQIVND (reference sequence). CDR3 length: 15 residues. This sequence was found in a human donor who donated a stem cell graft to a child with aplastic anemia. The chain joins TRBV19 to TRBJ2-1, with 7 nucleotides matching TRBD2. The sequencing used PBMCs from the stem cell graft donor, collected from the stem cell graft. The CDR3 region is CASSITGLGPNEQFF. For the CDR3, the DNA is TGTGCCAGTAGTATTACAGGACTAGGACCGAATGAGCAGTTCTTC.